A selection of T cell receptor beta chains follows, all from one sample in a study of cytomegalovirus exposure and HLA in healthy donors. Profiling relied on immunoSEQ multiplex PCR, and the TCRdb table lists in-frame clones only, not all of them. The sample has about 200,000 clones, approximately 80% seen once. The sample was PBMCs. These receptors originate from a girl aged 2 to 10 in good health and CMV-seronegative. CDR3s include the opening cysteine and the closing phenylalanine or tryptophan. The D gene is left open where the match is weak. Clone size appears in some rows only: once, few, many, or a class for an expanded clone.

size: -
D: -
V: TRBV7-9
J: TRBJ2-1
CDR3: CASSFGTDEFF
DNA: TGTGCCAGCAGCTTCGGGACTGATGAGTTCTTC

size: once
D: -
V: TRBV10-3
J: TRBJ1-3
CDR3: CAISVLLEDTIYF
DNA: TGTGCCATCAGTGTTCTCCTAGAGGACACCATATATTTT

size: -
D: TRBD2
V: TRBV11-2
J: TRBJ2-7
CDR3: CASSGGTTYEQYF
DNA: TGTGCCAGCAGCGGGGGGACTACATACGAGCAGTACTTC

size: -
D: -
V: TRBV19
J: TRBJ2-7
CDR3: CASASGSLSYEQYF
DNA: TGTGCCAGTGCCTCGGGGTCCCTCTCCTACGAGCAGTACTTC

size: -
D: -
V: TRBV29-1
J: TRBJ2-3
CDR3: CSVEDRGKSTDTQYF
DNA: TGCAGCGTTGAAGATCGCGGGAAAAGCACAGATACGCAGTATTTT

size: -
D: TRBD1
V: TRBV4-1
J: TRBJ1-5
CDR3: CASSQDAGQGGNQPQHF
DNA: TGCGCCAGCAGCCAAGATGCCGGACAGGGAGGCAATCAGCCCCAGCATTTT

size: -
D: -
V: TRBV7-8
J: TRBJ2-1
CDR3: CASSLVRRAQYNEQFF
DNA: TGTGCCAGCAGCTTAGTAAGGCGGGCCCAGTACAATGAGCAGTTCTTC

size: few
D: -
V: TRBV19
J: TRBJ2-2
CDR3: CASSRVGGLELFF
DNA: TGTGCCAGTAGTAGGGTAGGGGGTTTAGAGCTGTTTTTT

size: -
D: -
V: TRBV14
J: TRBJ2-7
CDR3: CASSQDQGFLSNEQYF
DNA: TGTGCCAGCAGCCAAGATCAGGGCTTCCTCTCCAACGAGCAGTACTTC

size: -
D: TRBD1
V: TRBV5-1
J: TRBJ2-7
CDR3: CASSLAQGASEQYF
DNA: TGCGCCAGCAGCTTGGCACAGGGGGCGAGCGAGCAGTACTTC

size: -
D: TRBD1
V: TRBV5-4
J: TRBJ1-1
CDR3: CASSLTGGIGTEAFF
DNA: TGTGCCAGCAGCTTAACAGGGGGGATTGGCACTGAAGCTTTCTTT

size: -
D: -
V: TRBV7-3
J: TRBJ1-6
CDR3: CASSLGRDSPLHF
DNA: TGTGCCAGCAGCTTGGGCAGGGATTCACCCCTCCACTTT

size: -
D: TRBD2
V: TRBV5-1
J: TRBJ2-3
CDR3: CASSQTSGSDTQYF
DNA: TGCGCCAGCAGCCAGACTAGCGGTTCAGATACGCAGTATTTT

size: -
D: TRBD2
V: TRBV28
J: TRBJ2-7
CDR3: CASTRLAGSYEQYF
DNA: TGTGCCAGCACAAGACTAGCGGGATCTTACGAGCAGTACTTC

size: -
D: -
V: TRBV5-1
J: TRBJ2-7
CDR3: CASSWRQSYEQYF
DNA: TGCGCCAGCAGCTGGCGACAGAGCTACGAGCAGTACTTC

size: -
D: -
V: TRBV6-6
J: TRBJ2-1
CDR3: CASSYSLVPPYNEQFF
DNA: TGTGCCAGCAGTTACAGCTTAGTTCCCCCCTACAATGAGCAGTTCTTC

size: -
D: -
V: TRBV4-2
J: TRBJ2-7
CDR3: CASSQANIRRNEQYF
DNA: TGTGCCAGCAGCCAAGCTAACATCCGCAGGAACGAGCAGTACTTC

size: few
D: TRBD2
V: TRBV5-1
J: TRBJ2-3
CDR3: CASSLGLAGGPTSTDTQYF
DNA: TGCGCCAGCAGCTTGGGACTAGCGGGAGGACCGACTAGCACAGATACGCAGTATTTT

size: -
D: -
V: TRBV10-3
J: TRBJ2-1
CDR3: CAISGTSYNEQFF
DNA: TGTGCCATCAGTGGGACTTCCTACAATGAGCAGTTCTTC

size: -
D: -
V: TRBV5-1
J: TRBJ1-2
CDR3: CASSLGANYGYTF
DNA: TGCGCCAGCAGCTTGGGCGCAAACTATGGCTACACCTTC

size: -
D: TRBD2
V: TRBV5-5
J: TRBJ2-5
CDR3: CASSVPLSGGRQETQYF
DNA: TGTGCCAGCAGCGTGCCTCTTTCGGGGGGACGCCAAGAGACCCAGTACTTC

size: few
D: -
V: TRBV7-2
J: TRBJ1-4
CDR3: CASSRGLVRTNEKLFF
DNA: TGTGCCAGCAGCCGGGGGTTAGTTCGGACTAATGAAAAACTGTTTTTT

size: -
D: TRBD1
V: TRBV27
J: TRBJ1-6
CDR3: CASSPRQGVSSPDRYNSPLHF
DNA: TGTGCCAGCAGTCCGCGACAGGGGGTTTCTTCACCTGATCGATATAATTCACCCCTCCACTTT

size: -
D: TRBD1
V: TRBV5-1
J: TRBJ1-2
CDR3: CASASTGDGGYTF
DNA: TGCGCCAGCGCCTCCACAGGGGACGGTGGCTACACCTTC

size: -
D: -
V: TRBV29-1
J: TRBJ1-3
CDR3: CSVTQGTGNTIYF
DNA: TGCAGCGTTACTCAGGGGACTGGAAACACCATATATTTT

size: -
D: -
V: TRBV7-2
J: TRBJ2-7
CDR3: CASSLLGIGLPYEQYF
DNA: TGTGCCAGCAGCTTATTGGGTATTGGGCTCCCCTACGAGCAGTACTTC

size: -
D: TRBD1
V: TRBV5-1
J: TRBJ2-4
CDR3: CASSLNDRGRNKNIQYF
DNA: TGCGCCAGCAGCTTGAACGACAGGGGCCGTAATAAAAACATTCAGTACTTC

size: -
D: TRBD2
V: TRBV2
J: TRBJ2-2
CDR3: CASSVGAGGNTGELFF
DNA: TGTGCCAGCAGTGTGGGAGCGGGGGGCAACACCGGGGAGCTGTTTTTT